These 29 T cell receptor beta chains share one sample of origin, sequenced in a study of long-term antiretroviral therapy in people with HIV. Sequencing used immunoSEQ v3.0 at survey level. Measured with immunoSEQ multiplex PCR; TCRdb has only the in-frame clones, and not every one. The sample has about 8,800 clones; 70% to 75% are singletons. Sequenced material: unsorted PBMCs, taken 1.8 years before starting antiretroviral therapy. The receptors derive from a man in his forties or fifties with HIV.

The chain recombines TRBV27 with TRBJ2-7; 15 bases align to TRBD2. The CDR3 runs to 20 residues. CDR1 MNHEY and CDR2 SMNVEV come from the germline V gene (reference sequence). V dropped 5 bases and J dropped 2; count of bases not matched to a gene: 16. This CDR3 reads CASSPTWTSGGGQSPYEQYF. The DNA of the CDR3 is TGTGCCAGCAGTCCAACCTGGACTAGCGGGGGGGGTCAGTCCCCCTACGAGCAGTACTTC.

The CDR3 protein is CASGVSSGNTIYF. CDR3 DNA sequence: TGCGCCAGCGGAGTGAGCTCTGGAAACACCATATATTTT. The chain uses TRBV10-2 and TRBJ1-3; no firm D call. The germline CDR1 and CDR2 sequences are WSHSY and SAAADI. V was clipped by 8 bases and J by 0 bases, with 8 bases between them. The CDR3 covers 13 residues.

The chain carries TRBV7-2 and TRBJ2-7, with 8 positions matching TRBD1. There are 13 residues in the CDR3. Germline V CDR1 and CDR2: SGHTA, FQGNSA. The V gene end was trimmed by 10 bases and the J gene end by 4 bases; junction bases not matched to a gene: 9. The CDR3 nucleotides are TGTGCCAAACCCCACAGGGGGAGATACGAGCAGTACTTC. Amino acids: CAKPHRGRYEQYF. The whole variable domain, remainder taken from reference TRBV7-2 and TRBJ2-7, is GAGVSQSPSNKVTEKGKDVELRCDPISGHTALYWYRQSLGQGLEFLIYFQGNSAPDKSGLPSDRFSAERTGGSVSTLTIQRTQQEDSAVYLCAKPHRGRYEQYFGPGTRLTVT.

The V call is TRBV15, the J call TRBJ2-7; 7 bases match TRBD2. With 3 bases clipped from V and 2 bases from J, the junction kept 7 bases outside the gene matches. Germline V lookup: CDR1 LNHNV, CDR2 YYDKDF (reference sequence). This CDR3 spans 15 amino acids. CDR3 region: CATSRISGDAYEQYF. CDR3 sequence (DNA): TGTGCCACCAGCAGGATCAGCGGGGACGCCTACGAGCAGTACTTC.

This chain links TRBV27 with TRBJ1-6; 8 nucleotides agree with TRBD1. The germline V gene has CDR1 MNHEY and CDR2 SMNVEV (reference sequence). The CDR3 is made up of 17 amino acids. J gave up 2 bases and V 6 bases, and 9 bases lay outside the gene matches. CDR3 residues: CASSPTTGGAYNSPLHF. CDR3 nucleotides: TGTGCCAGCAGCCCTACAACAGGGGGTGCCTATAATTCACCCCTCCACTTT.

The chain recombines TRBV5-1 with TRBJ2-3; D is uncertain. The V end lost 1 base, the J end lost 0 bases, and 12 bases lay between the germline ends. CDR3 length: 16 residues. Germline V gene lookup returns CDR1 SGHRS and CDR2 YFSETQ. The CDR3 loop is CASSLQKDQSTDTQYF. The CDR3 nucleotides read TGCGCCAGCAGCTTGCAGAAGGACCAGAGCACAGATACGCAGTATTTT.

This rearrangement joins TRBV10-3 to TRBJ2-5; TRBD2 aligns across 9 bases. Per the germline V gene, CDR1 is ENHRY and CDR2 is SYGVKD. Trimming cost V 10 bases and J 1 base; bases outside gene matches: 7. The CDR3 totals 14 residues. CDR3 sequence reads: CATGGGVPQETQYF. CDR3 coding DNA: TGTGCCACGGGCGGGGGGGTACCCCAAGAGACCCAGTACTTC.

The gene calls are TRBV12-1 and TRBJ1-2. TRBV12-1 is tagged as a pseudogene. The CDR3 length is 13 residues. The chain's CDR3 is CASKIWTGYGYTF. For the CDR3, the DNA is TGTGCCAGCAAGATATGGACCGGGTATGGCTACACCTTC.

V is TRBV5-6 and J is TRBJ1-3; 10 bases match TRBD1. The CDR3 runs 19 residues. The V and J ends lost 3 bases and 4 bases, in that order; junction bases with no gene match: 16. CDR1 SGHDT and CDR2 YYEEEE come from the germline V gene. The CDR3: CASSSFYLGQGGDGNTIYF. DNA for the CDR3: TGTGCCAGCAGCTCCTTTTACCTCGGACAGGGGGGCGACGGAAACACCATATATTTT. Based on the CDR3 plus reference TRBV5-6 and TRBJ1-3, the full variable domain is DAGVTQSPTHLIKTRGQQVTLRCSPKSGHDTVSWYQQALGQGPQFIFQYYEEEERQRGNFPDRFSGHQFPNYSSELNVNALLLGDSALYLCASSSFYLGQGGDGNTIYFGEGSWLTVV.

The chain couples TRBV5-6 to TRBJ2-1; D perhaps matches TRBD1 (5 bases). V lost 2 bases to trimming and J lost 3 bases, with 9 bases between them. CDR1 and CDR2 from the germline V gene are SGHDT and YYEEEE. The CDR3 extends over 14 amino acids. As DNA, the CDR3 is TGTGCCAGCAGCTTTTTGCAGGGCTACAATGAGCAGTTCTTC. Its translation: CASSFLQGYNEQFF.

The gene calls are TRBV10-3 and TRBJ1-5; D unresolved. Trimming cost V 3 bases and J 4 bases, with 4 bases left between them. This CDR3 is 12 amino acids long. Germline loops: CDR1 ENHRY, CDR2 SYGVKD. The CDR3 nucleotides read TGTGCCATCAGTGATCTGAATCAGCCCCAGCATTTT. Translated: CAISDLNQPQHF.

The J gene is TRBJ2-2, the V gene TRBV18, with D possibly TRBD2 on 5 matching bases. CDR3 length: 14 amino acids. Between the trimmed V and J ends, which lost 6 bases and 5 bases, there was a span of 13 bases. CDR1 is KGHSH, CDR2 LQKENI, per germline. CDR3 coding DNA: TGTGCCAGCTCTCTAGGACTTTCTACCGGGGAGCTGTTTTTT. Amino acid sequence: CASSLGLSTGELFF.

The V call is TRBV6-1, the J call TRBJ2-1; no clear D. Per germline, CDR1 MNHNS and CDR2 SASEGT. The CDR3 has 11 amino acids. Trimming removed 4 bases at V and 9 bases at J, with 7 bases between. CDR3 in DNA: TGTGCCAGCAGTGTGTGGGTTGAGCAGTTCTTC. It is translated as CASSVWVEQFF.

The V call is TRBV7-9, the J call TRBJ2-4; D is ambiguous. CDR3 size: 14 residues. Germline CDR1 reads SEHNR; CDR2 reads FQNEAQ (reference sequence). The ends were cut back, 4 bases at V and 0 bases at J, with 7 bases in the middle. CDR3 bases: TGTGCCAGCAGCTCTTTCCTAGCCAAAAACATTCAGTACTTC. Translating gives CASSSFLAKNIQYF.

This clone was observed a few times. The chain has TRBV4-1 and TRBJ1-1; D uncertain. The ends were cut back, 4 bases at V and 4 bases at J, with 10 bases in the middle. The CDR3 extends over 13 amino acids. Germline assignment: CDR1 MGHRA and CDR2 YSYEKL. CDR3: CASSLQDSTEAFF. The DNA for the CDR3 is TGCGCCAGCAGCCTCCAGGATAGCACTGAAGCTTTCTTT.

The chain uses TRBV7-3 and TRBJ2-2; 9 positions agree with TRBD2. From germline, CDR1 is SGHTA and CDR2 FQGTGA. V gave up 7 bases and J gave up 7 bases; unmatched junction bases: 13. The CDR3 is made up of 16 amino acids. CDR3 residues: CASTRDGGGVDGELFF. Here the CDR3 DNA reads TGTGCCAGCACCAGAGATGGCGGGGGGGTAGACGGGGAGCTGTTTTTT.

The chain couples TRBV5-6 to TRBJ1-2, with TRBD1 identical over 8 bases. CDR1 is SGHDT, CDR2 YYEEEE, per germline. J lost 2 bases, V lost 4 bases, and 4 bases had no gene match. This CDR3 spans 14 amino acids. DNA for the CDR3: TGTGCCAGCAGCCAAAGACAGGGGAACTATGGCTACACCTTC. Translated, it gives CASSQRQGNYGYTF.

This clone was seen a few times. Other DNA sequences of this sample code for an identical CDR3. The CDR3 is CASSSQGNTEAFF. The DNA for the CDR3 is TGCGCCAGCAGCTCCCAGGGGAACACTGAAGCTTTCTTT. The rearrangement joins TRBV5-1 to TRBJ1-1; a weak D match, TRBD1 (5 bases). Germline loops: CDR1 SGHRS, CDR2 YFSETQ. The CDR3 totals 13 residues. V was pared by 3 bases and J by 1 base, with 7 bases between.

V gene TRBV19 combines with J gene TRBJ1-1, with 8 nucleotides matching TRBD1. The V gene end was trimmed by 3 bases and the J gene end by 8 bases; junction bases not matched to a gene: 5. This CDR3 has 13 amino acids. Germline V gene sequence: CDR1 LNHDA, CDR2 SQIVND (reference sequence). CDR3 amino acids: CASSIPGQEEAFF. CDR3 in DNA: TGTGCCAGTAGTATCCCGGGACAGGAAGAAGCTTTCTTT.

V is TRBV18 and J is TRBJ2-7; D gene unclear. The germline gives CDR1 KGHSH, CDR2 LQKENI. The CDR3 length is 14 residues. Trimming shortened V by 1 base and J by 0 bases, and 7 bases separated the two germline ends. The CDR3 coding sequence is TGTGCCAGCTCACCACACGAGAACTCCTACGAGCAGTACTTC. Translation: CASSPHENSYEQYF.

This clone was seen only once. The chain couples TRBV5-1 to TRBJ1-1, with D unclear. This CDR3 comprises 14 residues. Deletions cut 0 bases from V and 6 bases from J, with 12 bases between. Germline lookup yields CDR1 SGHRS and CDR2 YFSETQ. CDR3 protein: CASSLGDRRAEAFF. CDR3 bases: TGCGCCAGCAGCTTGGGCGACCGACGGGCTGAAGCTTTCTTT.

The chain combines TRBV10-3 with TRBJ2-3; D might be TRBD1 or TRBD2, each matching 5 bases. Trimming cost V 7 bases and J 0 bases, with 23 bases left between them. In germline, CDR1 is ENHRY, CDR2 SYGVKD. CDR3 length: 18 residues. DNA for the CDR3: TGTGCCATCAACGCCCCCCGAGGGACGCCTACTAGCACAGATACGCAGTATTTT. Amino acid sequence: CAINAPRGTPTSTDTQYF.

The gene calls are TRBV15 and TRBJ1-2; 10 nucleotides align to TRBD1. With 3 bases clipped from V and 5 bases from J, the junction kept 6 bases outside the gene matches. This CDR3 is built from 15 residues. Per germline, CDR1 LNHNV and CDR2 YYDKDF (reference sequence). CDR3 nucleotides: TGTGCCACCAGCAGGGGGGACAGGGGAGCTTATGGCTACACCTTC. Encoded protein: CATSRGDRGAYGYTF.

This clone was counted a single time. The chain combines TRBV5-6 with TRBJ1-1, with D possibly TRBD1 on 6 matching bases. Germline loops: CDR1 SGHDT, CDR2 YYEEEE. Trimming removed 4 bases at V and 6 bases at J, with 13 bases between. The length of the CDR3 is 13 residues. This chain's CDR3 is CASSLRGRAEAFF. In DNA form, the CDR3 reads TGTGCCAGCAGCCTAAGGGGGAGGGCTGAAGCTTTCTTT.

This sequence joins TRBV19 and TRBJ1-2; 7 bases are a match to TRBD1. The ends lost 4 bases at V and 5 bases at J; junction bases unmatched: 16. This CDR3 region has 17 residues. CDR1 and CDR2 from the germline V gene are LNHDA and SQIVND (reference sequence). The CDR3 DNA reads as TGTGCCAGTAGTAAGCCCGGGACAGCGTTTACTGCGTATGGCTACACCTTC. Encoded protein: CASSKPGTAFTAYGYTF.

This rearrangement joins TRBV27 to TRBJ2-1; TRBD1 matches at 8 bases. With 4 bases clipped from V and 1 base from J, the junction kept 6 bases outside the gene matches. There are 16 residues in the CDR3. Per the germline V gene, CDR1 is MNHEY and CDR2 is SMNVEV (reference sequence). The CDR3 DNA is TGTGCCAGCAGTTCCAGGACAGGGATATCCTACAATGAGCAGTTCTTC. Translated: CASSSRTGISYNEQFF.

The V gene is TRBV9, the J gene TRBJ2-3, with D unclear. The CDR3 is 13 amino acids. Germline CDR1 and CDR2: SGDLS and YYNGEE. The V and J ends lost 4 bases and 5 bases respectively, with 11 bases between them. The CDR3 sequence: CASSSPSRDTQYF. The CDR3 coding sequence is TGTGCCAGCAGCTCCCCTTCCAGAGATACGCAGTATTTT.

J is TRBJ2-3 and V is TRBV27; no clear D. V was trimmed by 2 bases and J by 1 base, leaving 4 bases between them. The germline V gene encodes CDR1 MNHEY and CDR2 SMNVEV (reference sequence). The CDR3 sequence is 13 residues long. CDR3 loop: CASSLGGTDTQYF. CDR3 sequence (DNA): TGTGCCAGCAGTTTAGGGGGCACAGATACGCAGTATTTT.

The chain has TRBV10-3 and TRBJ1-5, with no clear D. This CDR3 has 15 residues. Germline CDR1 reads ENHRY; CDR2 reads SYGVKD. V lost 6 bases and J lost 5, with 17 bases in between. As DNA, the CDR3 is TGTGCCATCAGCCAGGACTCCACTGGCGATCAGCCCCAGCATTTT. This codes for CAISQDSTGDQPQHF.